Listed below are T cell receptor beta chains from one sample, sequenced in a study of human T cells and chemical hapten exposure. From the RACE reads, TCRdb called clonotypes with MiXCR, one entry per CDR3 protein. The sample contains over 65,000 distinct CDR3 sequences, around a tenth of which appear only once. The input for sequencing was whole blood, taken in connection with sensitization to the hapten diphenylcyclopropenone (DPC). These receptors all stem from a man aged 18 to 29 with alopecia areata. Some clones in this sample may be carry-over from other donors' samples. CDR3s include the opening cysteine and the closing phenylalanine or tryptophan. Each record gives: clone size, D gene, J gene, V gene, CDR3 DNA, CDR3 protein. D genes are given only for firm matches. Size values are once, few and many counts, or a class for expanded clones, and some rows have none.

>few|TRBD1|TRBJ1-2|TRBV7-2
TGTGCCAGCAGCGCAGACAGGGCCCGGGGCTACACCTTC
CASSADRARGYTF
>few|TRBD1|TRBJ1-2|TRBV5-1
TGCGCCAGCAGCTTGGATGTAGGGGGCCTATCCGGCTACACCTTC
CASSLDVGGLSGYTF
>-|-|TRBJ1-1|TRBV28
TGTGCCAGCCACGAGGGGGGCCTGAACACTGAAGCTTTCTTT
CASHEGGLNTEAFF
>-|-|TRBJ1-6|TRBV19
TGTGCCAGTAGGAGAAGCTCAGGGGCCCTTTCACCCCTCCACTTT
CASRRSSGALSPLHF
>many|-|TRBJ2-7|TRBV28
TGTGCCAGCAGTTCCCTCTACGAGCAGTACTTC
CASSSLYEQYF
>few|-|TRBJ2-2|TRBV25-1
TGTGCCAGTCAGACAGTCAACACCGGGGAGCTGTTTTTT
CASQTVNTGELFF
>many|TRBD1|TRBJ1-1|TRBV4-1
TGCGCCAGCAGCCAAGTAAGGACAGGCTCTAACACTGAAGCTTTCTTT
CASSQVRTGSNTEAFF
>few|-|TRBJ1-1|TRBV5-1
TGCGCCAGCAGCTTGCGGCCAACGGGTCCTGAAGCTTTCTTT
CASSLRPTGPEAFF
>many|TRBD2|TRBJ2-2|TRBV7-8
TGTGCCAGCAGCTTAGCGCGGGGGGGCACCGGGGAGCTGTTTTTT
CASSLARGGTGELFF
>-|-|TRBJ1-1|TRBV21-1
TGTGCCAGCAGCCCACAGACAGGCGAGAACACTGAAGCTTTCTTT
CASSPQTGENTEAFF
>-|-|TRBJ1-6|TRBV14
TGTGCCAGCAGCCTAATTCGGGGACCCGGCTATAATTCACCCCTCCACTTT
CASSLIRGPGYNSPLHF
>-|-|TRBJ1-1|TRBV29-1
TGCAGCGTTGCACTACGATTTGAAGCTTTCTTT
CSVALRFEAFF
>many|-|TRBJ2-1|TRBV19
TGTGCCAGTAGTACTCCCGAGACAGGGAGGTACAATGAGCAGTTCTTC
CASSTPETGRYNEQFF
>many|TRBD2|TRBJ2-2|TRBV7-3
TGTGCGATCCGGGAGGGGGACACCGGGGAGCTGTTTTTT
CAIREGDTGELFF
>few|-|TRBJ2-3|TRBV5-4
TGTGCCAGCAGCTTTGCCGGGACTCGAAATACGCAGTATTTT
CASSFAGTRNTQYF
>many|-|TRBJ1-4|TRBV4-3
TGCGCCAGCAGCCAAGGACAGAATGAAAAACTGTTTTTT
CASSQGQNEKLFF
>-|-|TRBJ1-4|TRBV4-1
TGCGCCAGCAGCCAAGTCAGGGGTGAAAAACTGTTTTTT
CASSQVRGEKLFF
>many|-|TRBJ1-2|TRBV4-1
TGCGCCAGCAGCCATCCCCCCTCGAGGAGAAACTATGGCTACACCTTC
CASSHPPSRRNYGYTF
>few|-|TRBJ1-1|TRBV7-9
TGTGCCAGCAGCTCCCGGCCCGGACAGATGAACACTGAAGCTTTCTTT
CASSSRPGQMNTEAFF
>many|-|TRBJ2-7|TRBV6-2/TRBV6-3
TGTGCCAGCAGTTTCGATACCCCGGACGTCTACGAGCAGTACTTC
CASSFDTPDVYEQYF
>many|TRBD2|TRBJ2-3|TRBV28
TGTGCCAGCAGAGGACTAGCGGGGACCACAGATACGCAGTATTTT
CASRGLAGTTDTQYF
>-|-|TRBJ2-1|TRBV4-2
TGTGCCAGCAGCCAAGGTAACGAAGGGAATGAGCAGTTCTTC
CASSQGNEGNEQFF
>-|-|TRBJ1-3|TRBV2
TGTGCCAGCAGTGCAGGCGCCTCTGGAAACACCATATATTTT
CASSAGASGNTIYF
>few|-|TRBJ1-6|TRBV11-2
TGTGCCAGCAGCGTCGACCCGACAGGACATAATTCACCCCTCCACTTT
CASSVDPTGHNSPLHF
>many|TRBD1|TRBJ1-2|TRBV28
TGTGCCAGCAGCCGGACAGGGGGACGCGGCTACACCTTC
CASSRTGGRGYTF
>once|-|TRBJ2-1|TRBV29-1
TGCAGCGCCCAGGGGGGAAGCTCCTACAATGAGCAGTTCTTC
CSAQGGSSYNEQFF
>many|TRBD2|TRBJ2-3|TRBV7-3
TGTGCCAGCAGTTTAGCGGGGGGACCCCTCTATACGCAGTATTTT
CASSLAGGPLYTQYF
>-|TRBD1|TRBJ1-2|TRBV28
TGTGCCAGCAGACAAAGGGACAGTGACTATGGCTACACCTTC
CASRQRDSDYGYTF
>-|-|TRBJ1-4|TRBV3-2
TGTGCCAGCAGCCACAGCCTGGAGGATGAAAAACTGTTTTTT
CASSHSLEDEKLFF
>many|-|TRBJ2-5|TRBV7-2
TGTGCCAGCAATAAGGCAGCTCAAGAGACCCAGTACTTC
CASNKAAQETQYF
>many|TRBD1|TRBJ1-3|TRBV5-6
TGTGCCAGCAGCCCTCCGACAGGGAGGAGGAACACCATATATTTT
CASSPPTGRRNTIYF
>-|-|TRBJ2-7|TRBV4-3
TGCGCCAGCAGCCAAGGACGTCTTGACGAGCAGTACTTC
CASSQGRLDEQYF
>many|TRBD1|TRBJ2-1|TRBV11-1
TGTGCCAGCAGCTCGGGACAGTCATACAATGAGCAGTTCTTC
CASSSGQSYNEQFF
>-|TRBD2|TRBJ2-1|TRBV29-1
TGCAGCGTTGCGTCCAGCGGGGGAGGGTTCTTC
CSVASSGGGFF
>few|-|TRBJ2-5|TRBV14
TGTGCCAGCAGCCATCTTGAGCAGGAGACCCAGTACTTC
CASSHLEQETQYF
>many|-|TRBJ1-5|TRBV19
TGTGCCAGTAGTCCCCGAGGTGGGGAAAAGGCCCAGCATTTT
CASSPRGGEKAQHF
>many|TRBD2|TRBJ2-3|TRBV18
TGTGCCAGCTCACCAACCGCGGCCCGCCTTACTAGCGGGGGGTACACAGATACGCAGTATTTT
CASSPTAARLTSGGYTDTQYF
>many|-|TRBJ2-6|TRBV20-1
TGCAGTGCTAGTTCAACGGGGGCCAACGTCCTGACTTTC
CSASSTGANVLTF
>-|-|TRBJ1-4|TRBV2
TGTGCCAGGCAGGGCGGGTCTAACGAAAAACTGTTTTTT
CARQGGSNEKLFF
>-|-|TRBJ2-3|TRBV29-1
TGCAGCGTCCCGCCGGGCGATACGCAGTATTTT
CSVPPGDTQYF
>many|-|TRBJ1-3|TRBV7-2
TGTGCCAGCAGCGGAACAGGGTCCCTGGGAAACACCATATATTTT
CASSGTGSLGNTIYF
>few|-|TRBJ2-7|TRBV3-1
TGTGCCAGCAGCCGAGGAGGGGGCGCCTACACCTACGAGCAGTACTTC
CASSRGGGAYTYEQYF
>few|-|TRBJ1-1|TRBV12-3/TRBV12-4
TGTGCCAGCAGTTCGGACGGGAACACTGAAGCTTTCTTT
CASSSDGNTEAFF
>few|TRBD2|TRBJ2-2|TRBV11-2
TGTGCCAGCAGCTTCGGGACTAGTTCCTTTCCGCTGTTTTTT
CASSFGTSSFPLFF
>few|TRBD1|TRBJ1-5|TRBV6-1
TGTGCCAGCACCGGGACAGGGGGCGTCGGCAATCAGCCCCAGCATTTT
CASTGTGGVGNQPQHF
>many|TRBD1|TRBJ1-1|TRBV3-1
TGTGCCAGCAGCCACGAACCAGGGGGCACTGAAGCTTTCTTT
CASSHEPGGTEAFF
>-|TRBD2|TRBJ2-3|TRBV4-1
TGCGCCAGCAGCCATCTTAGCGGGGGGATCGCAGATACGCAGTATTTT
CASSHLSGGIADTQYF